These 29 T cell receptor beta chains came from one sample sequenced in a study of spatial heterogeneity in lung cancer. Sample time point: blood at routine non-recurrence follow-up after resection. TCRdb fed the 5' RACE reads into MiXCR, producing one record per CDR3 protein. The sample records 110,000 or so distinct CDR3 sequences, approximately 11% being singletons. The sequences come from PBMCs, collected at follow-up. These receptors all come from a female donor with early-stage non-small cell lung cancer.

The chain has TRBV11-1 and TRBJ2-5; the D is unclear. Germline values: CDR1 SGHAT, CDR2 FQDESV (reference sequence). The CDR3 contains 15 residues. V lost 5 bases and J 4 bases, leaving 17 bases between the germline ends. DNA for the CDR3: TGTGCCAGCAGCGCTATGGTGGGGTCTGGAGAGACCCAGTACTTC. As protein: CASSAMVGSGETQYF.

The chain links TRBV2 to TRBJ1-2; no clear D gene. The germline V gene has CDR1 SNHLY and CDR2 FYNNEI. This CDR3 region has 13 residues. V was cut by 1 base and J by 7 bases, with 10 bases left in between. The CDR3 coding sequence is TGTGCCAGCAGTGAAGGGAGTGGCCTTGGCTACACCTTC. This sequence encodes CASSEGSGLGYTF.

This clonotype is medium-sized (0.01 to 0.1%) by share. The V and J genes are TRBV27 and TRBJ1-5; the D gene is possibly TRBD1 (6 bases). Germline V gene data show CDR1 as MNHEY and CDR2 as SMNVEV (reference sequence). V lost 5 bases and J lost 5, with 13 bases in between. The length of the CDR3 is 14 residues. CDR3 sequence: CASSPTGPDQPQHF. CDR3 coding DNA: TGTGCCAGCAGTCCAACAGGGCCCGATCAGCCCCAGCATTTT.

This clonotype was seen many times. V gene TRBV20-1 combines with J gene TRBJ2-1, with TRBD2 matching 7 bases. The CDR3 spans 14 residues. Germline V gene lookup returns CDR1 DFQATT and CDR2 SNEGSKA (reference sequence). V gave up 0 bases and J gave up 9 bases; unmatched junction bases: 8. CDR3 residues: CSAREGSGTREQFF. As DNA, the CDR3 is TGCAGTGCTAGAGAGGGAAGCGGGACGCGTGAGCAGTTCTTC.

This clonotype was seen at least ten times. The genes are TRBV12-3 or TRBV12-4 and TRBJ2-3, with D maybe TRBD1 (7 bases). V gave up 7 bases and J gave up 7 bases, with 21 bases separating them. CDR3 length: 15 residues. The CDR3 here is CASKQTGDSFNTQYF. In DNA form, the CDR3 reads TGTGCCAGCAAACAAACGGGGGACAGCTTTAATACGCAGTATTTT.

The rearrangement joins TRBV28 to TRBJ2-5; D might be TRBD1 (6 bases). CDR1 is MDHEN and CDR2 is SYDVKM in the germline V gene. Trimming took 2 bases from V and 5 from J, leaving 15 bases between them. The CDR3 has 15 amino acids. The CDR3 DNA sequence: TGTGCCAGCAGTTTAAGGACAGCCCAGAGGGAGACCCAGTACTTC. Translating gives CASSLRTAQRETQYF. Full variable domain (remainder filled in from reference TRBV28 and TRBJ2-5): DVKVTQSSRYLVKRTGEKVFLECVQDMDHENMFWYRQDPGLGLRLIYFSYDVKMKEKGDIPEGYSVSREKKERFSLILESASTNQTSMYLCASSLRTAQRETQYFGPGTRLLVL.

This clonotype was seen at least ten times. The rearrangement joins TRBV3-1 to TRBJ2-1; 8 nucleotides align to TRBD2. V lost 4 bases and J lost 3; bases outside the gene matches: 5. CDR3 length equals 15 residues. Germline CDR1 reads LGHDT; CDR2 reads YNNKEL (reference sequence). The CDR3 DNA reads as TGTGCCAGCAGCCTCGGAGCGGGAGACTACAATGAGCAGTTCTTC. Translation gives CASSLGAGDYNEQFF.

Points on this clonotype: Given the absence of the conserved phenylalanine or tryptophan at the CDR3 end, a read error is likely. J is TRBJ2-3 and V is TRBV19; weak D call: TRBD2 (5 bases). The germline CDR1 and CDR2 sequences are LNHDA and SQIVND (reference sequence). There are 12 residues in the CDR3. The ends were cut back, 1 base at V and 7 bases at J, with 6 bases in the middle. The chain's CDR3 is CASSIVANTQYL. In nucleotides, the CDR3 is TGTGCCAGTAGTATAGTAGCGAATACGCAGTATCTT.

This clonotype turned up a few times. The CDR3 sequence is CASTRTSQHHEQFF. The CDR3 bases are TGTGCCAGTACCCGAACTAGTCAGCATCATGAGCAGTTCTTC. The rearrangement joins TRBV19 to TRBJ2-1, with D maybe TRBD2 (5 bases). V was cut by 7 bases and J by 8 bases, with 18 bases left in between. The CDR3 sequence is 14 residues long. Germline loops: CDR1 LNHDA, CDR2 SQIVND (reference sequence). Looking up the rest from reference TRBV19 and TRBJ2-1 gives the full variable domain: DGGITQSPKYLFRKEGQNVTLSCEQNLNHDAMYWYRQDPGQGLRLIYYSQIVNDFQKGDIAEGYSVSREKKESFPLTVTSAQKNPTAFYLCASTRTSQHHEQFFGPGTRLTVL.

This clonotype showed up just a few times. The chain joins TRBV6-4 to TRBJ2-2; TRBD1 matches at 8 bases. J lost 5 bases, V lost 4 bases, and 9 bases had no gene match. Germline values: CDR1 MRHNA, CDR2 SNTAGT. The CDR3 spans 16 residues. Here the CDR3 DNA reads TGTGCCAGCAGTGCCTCAAATGACAGGGGAACCGGGGAGCTGTTTTTT. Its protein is CASSASNDRGTGELFF.

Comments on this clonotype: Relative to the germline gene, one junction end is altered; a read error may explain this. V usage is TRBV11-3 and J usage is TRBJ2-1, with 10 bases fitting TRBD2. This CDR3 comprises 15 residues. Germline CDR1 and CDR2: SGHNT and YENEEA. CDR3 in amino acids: CASSLAGVGYNEEFF. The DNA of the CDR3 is TGTGCCAGCAGCCTAGCGGGAGTAGGCTACAATGAGGAGTTCTTC. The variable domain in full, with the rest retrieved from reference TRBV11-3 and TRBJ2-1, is EAGVVQSPRYKIIEKKQPVAFWCNPISGHNTLYWYLQNLGQGPELLIRYENEEAVDDSQLPKDRFSAERLKGVDSTLKIQPAELGDSAVYLCASSLAGVGYNEEFFGPGTRLTVL.

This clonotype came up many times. The CDR3 here is CASSLPFSTDTQYF. CDR3 nucleotide sequence: TGTGCCAGCAGTTTACCGTTTAGCACAGATACGCAGTATTTT. The rearrangement uses TRBV27 and TRBJ2-3, with unresolved D. Between the trimmed V and J ends, which lost 2 bases and 0 bases, there was a span of 6 bases. The CDR3 runs to 14 residues. Germline values: CDR1 MNHEY, CDR2 SMNVEV (reference sequence).

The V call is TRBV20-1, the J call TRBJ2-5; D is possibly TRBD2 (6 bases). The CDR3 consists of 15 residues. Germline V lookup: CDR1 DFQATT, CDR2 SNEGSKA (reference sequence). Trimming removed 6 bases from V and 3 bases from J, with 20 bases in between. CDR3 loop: CSAVGEGGGKETQYF. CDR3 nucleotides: TGCAGTGCCGTAGGTGAGGGAGGCGGAAAAGAGACCCAGTACTTC.

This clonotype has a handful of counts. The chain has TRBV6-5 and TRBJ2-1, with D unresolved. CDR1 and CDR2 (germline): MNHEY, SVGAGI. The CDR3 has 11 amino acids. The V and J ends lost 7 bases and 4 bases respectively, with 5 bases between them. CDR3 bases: TGTGCCAGCACTTCTTACAATGAGCAGTTCTTC. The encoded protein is CASTSYNEQFF.

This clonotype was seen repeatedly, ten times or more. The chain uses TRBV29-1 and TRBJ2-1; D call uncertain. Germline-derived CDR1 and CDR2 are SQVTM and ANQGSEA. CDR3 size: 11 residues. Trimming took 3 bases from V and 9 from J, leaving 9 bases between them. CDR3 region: CSVEILGEQFF. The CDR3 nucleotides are TGCAGCGTTGAGATTCTCGGTGAGCAGTTCTTC.

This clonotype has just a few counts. The CDR3 bases are TGTGCCATCAGTGAAGTAGATAGTGGGACCCAGTACTTC. It yields the protein CAISEVDSGTQYF. This chain uses TRBV10-3 with TRBJ2-5, with D uncertain. The CDR3 consists of 13 residues. The germline CDR1 and CDR2 sequences are ENHRY and SYGVKD. Trimming took 3 bases from V and 7 from J, leaving 12 bases between them.

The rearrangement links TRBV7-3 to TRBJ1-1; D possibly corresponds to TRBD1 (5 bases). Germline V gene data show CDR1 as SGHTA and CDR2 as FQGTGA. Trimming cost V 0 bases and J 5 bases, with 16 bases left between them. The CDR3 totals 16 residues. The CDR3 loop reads CASSLTGTLRGTEAFF. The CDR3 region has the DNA TGTGCCAGCAGCTTAACGGGCACCCTCCGGGGGACTGAAGCTTTCTTT. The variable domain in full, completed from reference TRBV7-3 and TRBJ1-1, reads GAGVSQTPSNKVTEKGKYVELRCDPISGHTALYWYRQSLGQGPEFLIYFQGTGAADDSGLPNDRFFAVRPEGSVSTLKIQRTERGDSAVYLCASSLTGTLRGTEAFFGQGTRLTVV.

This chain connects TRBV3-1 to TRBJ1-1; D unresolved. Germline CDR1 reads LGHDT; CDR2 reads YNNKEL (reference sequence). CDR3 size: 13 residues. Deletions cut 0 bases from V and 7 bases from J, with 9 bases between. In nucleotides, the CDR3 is TGTGCCAGCAGCCAAGATGTTCGTGGTGAAGCTTTCTTT. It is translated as CASSQDVRGEAFF.

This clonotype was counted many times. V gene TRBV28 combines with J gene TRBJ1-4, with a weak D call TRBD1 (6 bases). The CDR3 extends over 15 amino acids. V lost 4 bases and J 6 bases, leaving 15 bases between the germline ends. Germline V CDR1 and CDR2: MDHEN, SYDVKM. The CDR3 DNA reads TGTGCCAGCAGTTCGGCGGGGGCGGCGGATGAAAAACTGTTTTTT. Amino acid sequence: CASSSAGAADEKLFF.

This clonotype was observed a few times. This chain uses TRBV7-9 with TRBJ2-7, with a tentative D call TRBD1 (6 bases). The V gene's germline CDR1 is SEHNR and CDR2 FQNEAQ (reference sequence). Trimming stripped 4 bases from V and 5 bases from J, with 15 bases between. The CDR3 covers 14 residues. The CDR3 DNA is TGTGCCAGCAGCTCATCAAGGGGGTACGACGAGCAGTACTTC. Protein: CASSSSRGYDEQYF. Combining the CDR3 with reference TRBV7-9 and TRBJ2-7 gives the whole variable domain DTGVSQNPRHKITKRGQNVTFRCDPISEHNRLYWYRQTLGQGPEFLTYFQNEAQLEKSRLLSDRFSAERPKGSFSTLEIQRTEQGDSAMYLCASSSSRGYDEQYFGPGTRLTVT.

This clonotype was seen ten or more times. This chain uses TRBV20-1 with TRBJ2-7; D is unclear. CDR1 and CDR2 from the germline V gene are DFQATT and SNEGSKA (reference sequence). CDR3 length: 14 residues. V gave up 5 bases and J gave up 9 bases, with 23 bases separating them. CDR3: CSAGTFDGLVGQYF. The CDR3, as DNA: TGCAGTGCTGGCACGTTCGACGGGCTTGTCGGGCAGTACTTC.

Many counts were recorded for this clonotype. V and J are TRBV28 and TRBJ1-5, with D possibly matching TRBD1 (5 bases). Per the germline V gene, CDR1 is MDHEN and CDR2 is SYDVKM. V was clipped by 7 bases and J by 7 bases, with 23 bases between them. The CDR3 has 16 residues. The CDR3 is CASTVGIRGVRQPQHF. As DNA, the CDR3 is TGTGCCAGCACCGTTGGTATTCGGGGGGTAAGGCAGCCCCAGCATTTT.

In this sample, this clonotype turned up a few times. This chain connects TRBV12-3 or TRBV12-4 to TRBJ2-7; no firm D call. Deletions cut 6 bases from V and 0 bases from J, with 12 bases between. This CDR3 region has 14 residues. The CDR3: CASSRVAASYEQYF. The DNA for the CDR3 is TGTGCCAGCAGCCGGGTGGCGGCCTCCTACGAGCAGTACTTC.

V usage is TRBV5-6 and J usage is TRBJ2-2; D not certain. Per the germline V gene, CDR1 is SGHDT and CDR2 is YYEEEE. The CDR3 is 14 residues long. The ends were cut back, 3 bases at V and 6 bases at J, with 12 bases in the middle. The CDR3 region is CASSSNSGSGELFF. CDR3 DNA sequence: TGTGCCAGCAGCTCCAACTCTGGCTCCGGGGAGCTGTTTTTT.

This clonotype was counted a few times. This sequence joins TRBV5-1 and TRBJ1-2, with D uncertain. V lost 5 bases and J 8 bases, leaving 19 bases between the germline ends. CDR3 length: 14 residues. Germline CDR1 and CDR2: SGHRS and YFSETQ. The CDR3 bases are TGCGCCAGCAGTCCTCCGGCGGCAGGCGCGGGCTACACCTTC. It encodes CASSPPAAGAGYTF.

CDR3 in DNA: TGTGCCAGCAGTTTATCCCGGACGTACGGGGGCTACACCTTC. As protein: CASSLSRTYGGYTF. The genes are TRBV12-3 or TRBV12-4 and TRBJ1-2; D uncertain. V lost 2 bases and J lost 8, with 15 bases in between. The CDR3 is 14 amino acids.

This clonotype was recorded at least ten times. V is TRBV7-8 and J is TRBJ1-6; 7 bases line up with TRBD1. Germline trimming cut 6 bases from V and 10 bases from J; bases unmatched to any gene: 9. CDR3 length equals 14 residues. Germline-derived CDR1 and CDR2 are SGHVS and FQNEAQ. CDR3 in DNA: TGTGCCAGCAGGCCGACAGGGTCTCGATCACCCCTCCACTTT. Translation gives CASRPTGSRSPLHF.

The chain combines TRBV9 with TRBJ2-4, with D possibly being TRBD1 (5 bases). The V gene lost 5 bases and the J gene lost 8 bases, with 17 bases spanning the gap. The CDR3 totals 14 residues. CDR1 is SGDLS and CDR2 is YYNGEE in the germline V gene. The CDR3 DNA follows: TGTGCCAGCAGTCGACAGCCTAATAAGGACATTCAGTACTTC. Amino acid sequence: CASSRQPNKDIQYF. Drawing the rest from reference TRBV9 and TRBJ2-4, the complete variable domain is DSGVTQTPKHLITATGQRVTLRCSPRSGDLSVYWYQQSLDQGLQFLIQYYNGEERAKGNILERFSAQQFPDLHSELNLSSLELGDSALYFCASSRQPNKDIQYFGAGTRLSVL.

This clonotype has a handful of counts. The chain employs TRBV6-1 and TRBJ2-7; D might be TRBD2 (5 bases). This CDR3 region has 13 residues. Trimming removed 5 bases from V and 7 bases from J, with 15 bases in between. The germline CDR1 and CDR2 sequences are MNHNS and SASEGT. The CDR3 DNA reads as TGTGCCAGCAGTCCCAGCGGACGTCGGGAGCAGTACTTC. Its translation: CASSPSGRREQYF.